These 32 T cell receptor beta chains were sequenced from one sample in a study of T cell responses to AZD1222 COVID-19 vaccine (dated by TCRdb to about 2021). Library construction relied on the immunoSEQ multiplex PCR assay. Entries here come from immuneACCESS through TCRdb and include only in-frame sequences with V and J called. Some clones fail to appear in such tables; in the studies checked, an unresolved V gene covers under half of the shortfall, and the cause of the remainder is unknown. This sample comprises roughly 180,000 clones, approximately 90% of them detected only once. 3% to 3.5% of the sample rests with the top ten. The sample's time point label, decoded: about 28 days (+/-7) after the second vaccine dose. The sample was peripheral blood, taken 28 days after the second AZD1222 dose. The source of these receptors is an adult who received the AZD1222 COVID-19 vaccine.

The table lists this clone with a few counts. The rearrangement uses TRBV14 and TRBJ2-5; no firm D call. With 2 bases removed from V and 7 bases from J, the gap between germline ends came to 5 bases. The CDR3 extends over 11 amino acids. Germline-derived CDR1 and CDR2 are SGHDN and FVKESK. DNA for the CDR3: TGTGCCAGCAGCCAACAGGCGACCCAGTACTTC. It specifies CASSQQATQYF. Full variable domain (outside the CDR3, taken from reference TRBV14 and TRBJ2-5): EAGVTQFPSHSVIEKGQTVTLRCDPISGHDNLYWYRRVMGKEIKFLLHFVKESKQDESGMPNNRFLAERTGGTYSTLKVQPAELEDSGVYFCASSQQATQYFGPGTRLLVL.

CDR3 region: CASSPGLNSPLHF. In nucleotides, the CDR3 is TGTGCCAGCAGCCCAGGTCTGAATTCACCCCTCCACTTT. The V and J genes are TRBV7-3 and TRBJ1-6; D gene unclear. With 5 bases removed from V and 7 bases from J, the gap between germline ends came to 9 bases. Germline lookup yields CDR1 SGHTA and CDR2 FQGTGA. CDR3 length equals 13 residues.

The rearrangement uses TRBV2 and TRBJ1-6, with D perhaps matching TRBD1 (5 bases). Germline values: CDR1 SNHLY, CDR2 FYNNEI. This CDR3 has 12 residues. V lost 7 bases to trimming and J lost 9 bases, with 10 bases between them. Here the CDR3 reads CASNQGSSPLHF. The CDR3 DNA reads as TGTGCCAGCAATCAGGGTTCTTCACCCCTCCACTTT.

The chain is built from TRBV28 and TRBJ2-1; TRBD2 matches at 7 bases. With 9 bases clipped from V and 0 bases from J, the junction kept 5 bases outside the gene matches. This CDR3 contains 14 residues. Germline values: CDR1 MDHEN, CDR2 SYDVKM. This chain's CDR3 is CASRLAGSYNEQFF. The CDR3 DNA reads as TGTGCCAGTCGACTAGCTGGCTCCTACAATGAGCAGTTCTTC. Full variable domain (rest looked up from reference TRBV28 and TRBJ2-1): DVKVTQSSRYLVKRTGEKVFLECVQDMDHENMFWYRQDPGLGLRLIYFSYDVKMKEKGDIPEGYSVSREKKERFSLILESASTNQTSMYLCASRLAGSYNEQFFGPGTRLTVL.

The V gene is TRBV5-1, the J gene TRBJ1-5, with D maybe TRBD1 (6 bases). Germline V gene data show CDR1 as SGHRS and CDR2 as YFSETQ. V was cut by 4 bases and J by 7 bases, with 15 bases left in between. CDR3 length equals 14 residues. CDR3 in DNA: TGCGCCAGCAGCCCAGGGGAAAGCACCCAGCCCCAGCATTTT. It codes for CASSPGESTQPQHF.

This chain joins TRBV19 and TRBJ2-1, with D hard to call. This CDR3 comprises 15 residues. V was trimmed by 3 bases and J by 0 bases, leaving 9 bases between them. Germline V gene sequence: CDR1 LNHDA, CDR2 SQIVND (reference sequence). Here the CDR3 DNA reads TGTGCCAGTAGTATGGCAGGTAGCTCCTACAATGAGCAGTTCTTC. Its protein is CASSMAGSSYNEQFF.

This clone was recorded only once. CDR3 region: CASSTRVIGNEQFF. CDR3 coding DNA: TGCGCCAGCTCGACTAGAGTGATTGGCAATGAGCAGTTCTTC. The genes are TRBV4-3 and TRBJ2-1; TRBD2 is a possible D gene (6 bases). Trimming shortened V by 8 bases and J by 6 bases, and 17 bases separated the two germline ends. This CDR3 comprises 14 residues. Germline assignment: CDR1 LGHNA and CDR2 YSLEER.

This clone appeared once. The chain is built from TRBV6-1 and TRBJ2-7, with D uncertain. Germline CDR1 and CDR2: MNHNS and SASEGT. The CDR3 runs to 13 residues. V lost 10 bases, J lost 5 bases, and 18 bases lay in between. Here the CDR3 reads CATWGSISDEQYF. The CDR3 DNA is TGTGCCACCTGGGGAAGTATCTCAGACGAGCAGTACTTC.

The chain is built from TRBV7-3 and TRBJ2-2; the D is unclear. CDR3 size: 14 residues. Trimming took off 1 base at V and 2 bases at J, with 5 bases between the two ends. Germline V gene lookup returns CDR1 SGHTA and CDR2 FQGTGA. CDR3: CASSLIANTGELFF. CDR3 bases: TGTGCCAGCAGCTTAATCGCTAACACCGGGGAGCTGTTTTTT. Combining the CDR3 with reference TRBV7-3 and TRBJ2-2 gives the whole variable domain GAGVSQTPSNKVTEKGKYVELRCDPISGHTALYWYRQSLGQGPEFLIYFQGTGAADDSGLPNDRFFAVRPEGSVSTLKIQRTERGDSAVYLCASSLIANTGELFFGEGSRLTVL.

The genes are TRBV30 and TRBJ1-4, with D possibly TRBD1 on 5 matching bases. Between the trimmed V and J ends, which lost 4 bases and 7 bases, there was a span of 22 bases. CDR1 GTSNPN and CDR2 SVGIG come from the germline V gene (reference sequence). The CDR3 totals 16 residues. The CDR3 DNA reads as TGTGCCTGGAATCAGGGTATTACCCCAGCCAGTGAAAAACTGTTTTTT. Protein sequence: CAWNQGITPASEKLFF.

For the CDR3, the DNA is TGTGCCATCAGTGAGTCTCGGGACAGGGCGAAATACACCTTC. It yields the protein CAISESRDRAKYTF. The rearrangement uses TRBV10-3 and TRBJ1-2, with 9 positions matching TRBD1. The germline CDR1 and CDR2 sequences are ENHRY and SYGVKD. The ends lost 0 bases at V and 11 bases at J; junction bases unmatched: 7. There are 14 residues in the CDR3.

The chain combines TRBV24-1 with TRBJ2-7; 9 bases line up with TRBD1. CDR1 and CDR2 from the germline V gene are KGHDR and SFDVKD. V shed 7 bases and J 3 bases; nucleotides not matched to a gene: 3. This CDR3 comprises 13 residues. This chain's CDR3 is CATSQTGGYEQYF. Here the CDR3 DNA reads TGTGCCACCAGCCAGACAGGGGGCTACGAGCAGTACTTC.

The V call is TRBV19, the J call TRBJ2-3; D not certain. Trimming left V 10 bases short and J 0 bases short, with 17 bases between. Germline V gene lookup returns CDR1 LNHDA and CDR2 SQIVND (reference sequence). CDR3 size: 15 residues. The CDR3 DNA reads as TGTGCCACCACTTTCGGTGGGTCTAGCACAGATACGCAGTATTTT. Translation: CATTFGGSSTDTQYF. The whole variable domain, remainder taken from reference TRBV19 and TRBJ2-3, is DGGITQSPKYLFRKEGQNVTLSCEQNLNHDAMYWYRQDPGQGLRLIYYSQIVNDFQKGDIAEGYSVSREKKESFPLTVTSAQKNPTAFYLCATTFGGSSTDTQYFGPGTRLTVL.

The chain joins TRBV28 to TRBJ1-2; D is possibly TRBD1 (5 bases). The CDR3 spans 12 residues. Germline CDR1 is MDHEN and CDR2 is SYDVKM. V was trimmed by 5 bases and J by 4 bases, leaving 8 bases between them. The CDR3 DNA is TGTGCCAGCAGTCACGACAGCTATGGCTACACCTTC. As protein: CASSHDSYGYTF.

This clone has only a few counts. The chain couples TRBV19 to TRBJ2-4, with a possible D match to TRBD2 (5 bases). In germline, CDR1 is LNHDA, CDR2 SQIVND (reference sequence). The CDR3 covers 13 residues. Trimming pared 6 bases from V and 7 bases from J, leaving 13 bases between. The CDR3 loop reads CASRAAGGNIQYF. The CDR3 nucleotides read TGTGCCAGTAGGGCAGCCGGCGGGAACATTCAGTACTTC.

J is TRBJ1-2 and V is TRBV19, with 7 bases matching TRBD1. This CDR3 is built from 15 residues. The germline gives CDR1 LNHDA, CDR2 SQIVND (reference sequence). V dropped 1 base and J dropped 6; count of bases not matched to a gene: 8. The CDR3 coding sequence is TGTGCCAGTAGTATAGGTCTGACAGGGTTACATGGCTACACCTTC. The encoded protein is CASSIGLTGLHGYTF.

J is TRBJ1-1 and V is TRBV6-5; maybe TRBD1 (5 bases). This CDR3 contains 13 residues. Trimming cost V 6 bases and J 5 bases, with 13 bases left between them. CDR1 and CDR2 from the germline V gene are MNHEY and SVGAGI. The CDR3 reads CASRRSGGTEAFF. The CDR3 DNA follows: TGTGCCAGCAGGAGGTCGGGGGGAACTGAAGCTTTCTTT.

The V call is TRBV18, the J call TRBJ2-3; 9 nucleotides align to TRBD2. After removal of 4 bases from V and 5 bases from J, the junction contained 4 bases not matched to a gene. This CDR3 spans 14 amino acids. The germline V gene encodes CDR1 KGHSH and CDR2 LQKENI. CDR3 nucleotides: TGTGCCAGCTCACTCGAAGCGGGAGGAGATACGCAGTATTTT. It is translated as CASSLEAGGDTQYF. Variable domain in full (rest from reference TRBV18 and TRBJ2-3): NAGVMQNPRHLVRRRGQEARLRCSPMKGHSHVYWYRQLPEEGLKFMVYLQKENIIDESGMPKERFSAEFPKEGPSILRIQQVVRGDSAAYFCASSLEAGGDTQYFGPGTRLTVL.

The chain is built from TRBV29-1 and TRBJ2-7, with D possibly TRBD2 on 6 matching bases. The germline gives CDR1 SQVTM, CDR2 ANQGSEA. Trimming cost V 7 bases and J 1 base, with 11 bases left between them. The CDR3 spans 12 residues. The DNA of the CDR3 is TGCAGCGCGGGCGGAGGGTCCTACGAGCAGTACTTC. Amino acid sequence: CSAGGGSYEQYF.

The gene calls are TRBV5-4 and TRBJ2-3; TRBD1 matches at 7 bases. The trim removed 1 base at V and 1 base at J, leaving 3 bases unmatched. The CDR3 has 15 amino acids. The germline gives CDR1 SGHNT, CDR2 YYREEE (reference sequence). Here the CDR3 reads CASSLTTGGTDTQYF. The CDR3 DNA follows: TGTGCCAGCAGCTTGACTACAGGGGGCACAGATACGCAGTATTTT.

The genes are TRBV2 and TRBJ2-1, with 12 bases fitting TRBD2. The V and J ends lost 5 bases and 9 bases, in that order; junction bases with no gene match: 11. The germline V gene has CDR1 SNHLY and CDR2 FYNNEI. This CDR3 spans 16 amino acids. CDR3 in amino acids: CASSSPSGRGLVEQFF. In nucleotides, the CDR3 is TGTGCCAGCAGTTCCCCTAGCGGGAGGGGGTTAGTTGAGCAGTTCTTC.

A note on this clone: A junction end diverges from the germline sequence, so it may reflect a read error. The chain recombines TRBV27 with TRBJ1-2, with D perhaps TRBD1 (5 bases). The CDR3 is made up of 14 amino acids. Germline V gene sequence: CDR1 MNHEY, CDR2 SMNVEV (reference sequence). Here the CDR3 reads CASSLSGAVYGYTF. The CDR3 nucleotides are TGTGCCAGCAGCTTATCTGGGGCGGTCTATGGCTACACCTTC.

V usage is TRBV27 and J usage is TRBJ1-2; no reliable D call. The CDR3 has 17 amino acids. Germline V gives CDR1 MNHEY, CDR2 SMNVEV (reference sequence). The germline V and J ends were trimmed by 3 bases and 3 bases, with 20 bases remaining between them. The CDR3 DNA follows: TGTGCCAGCAGTTTCCCCAGGTTGGCATTCTTCGACTATGGCTACACCTTC. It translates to CASSFPRLAFFDYGYTF.

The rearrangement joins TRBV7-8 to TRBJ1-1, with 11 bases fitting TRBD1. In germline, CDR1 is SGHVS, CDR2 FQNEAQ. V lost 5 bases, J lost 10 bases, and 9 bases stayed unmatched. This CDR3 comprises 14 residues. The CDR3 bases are TGTGCCAGCAGCCCCGGGACAGGGGGTTGGCGAGCTTTCTTT. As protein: CASSPGTGGWRAFF.

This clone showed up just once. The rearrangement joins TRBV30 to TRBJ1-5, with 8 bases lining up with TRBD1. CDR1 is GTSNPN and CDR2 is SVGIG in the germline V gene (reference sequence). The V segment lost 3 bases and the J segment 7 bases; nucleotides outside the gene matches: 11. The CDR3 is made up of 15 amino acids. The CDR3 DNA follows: TGTGCCTGGAGGCGCGGACAGGGTGGAATCCAGCCCCAGCATTTT. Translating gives CAWRRGQGGIQPQHF.

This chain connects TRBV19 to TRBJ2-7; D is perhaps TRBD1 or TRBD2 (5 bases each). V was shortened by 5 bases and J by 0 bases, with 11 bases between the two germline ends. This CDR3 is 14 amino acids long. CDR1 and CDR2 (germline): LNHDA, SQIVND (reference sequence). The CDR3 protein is CASSWGDSSYEQYF. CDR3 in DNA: TGTGCCAGTAGTTGGGGAGACAGCTCCTACGAGCAGTACTTC.

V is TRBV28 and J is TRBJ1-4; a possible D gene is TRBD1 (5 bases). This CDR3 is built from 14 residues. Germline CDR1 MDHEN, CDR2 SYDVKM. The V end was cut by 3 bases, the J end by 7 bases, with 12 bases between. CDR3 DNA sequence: TGTGCCAGCAGTTTGGGGCAGGGCGGTGAAAAACTGTTTTTT. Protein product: CASSLGQGGEKLFF.

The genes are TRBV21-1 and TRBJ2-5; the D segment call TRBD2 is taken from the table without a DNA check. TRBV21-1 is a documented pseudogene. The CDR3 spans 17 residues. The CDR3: CASIRPARLAGPKTQYF. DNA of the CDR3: TGTGCCAGTATTCGACCGGCCCGCCTAGCGGGTCCCAAGACCCAGTACTTC.

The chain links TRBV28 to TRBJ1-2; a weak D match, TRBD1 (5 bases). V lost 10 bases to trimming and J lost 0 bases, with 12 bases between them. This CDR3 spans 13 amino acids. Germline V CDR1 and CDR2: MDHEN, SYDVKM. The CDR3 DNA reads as TGTGCCACTTGGGGCGGCGCTAACTATGGCTACACCTTC. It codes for CATWGGANYGYTF.

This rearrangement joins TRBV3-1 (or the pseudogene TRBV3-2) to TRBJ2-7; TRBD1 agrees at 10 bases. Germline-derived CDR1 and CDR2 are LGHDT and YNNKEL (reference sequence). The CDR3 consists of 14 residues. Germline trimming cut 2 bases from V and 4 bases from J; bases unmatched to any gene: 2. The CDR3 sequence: CASSQLGQGYEQYF. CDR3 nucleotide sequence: TGTGCCAGCAGCCAACTGGGACAGGGGTACGAGCAGTACTTC.

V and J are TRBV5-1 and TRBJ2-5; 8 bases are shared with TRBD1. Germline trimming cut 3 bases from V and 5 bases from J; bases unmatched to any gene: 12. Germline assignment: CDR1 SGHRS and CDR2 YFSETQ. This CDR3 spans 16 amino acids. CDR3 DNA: TGCGCCAGCAGCTCCGACCGGGACAGGTTCGAGGAGACCCAGTACTTC. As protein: CASSSDRDRFEETQYF.

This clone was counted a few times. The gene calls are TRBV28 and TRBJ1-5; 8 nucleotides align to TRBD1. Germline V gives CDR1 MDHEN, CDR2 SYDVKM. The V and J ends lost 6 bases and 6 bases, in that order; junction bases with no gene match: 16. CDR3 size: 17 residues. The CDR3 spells CASRTVGQGGSSQPQHF. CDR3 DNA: TGTGCCAGCAGAACTGTTGGACAGGGTGGTAGTAGTCAGCCCCAGCATTTT.